This is a list of T cell receptor beta chains from one sample in a study of T cell repertoires in aging, cancer and after chemotherapy. TCRdb ran MiXCR on the multiplex PCR reads and lists one entry per CDR3 protein. In the table there are over 5,500 distinct CDR3 sequences, about 32% of which are singletons. Sequencing was carried out using blood. These TCRs come from a human donor with a blood cancer. CDR3s include the opening cysteine and the closing phenylalanine or tryptophan. Each record gives: D gene, V gene, clone size, J gene, CDR3 protein, CDR3 DNA. D genes are given only for firm matches. Where a row states a size, it is once, few, many or the class of an expanded clone; other rows omit it.

-	TRBV19	-	TRBJ1-5	CASSIDLWAWLVNSNQPQHF	TGTGCCAGTAGTATAGATCTGTGGGCATGGCTAGTGAACAGCAATCAGCCCCAGCATTTT
-	TRBV18	-	TRBJ1-4	CASSPRGVSQFEKLFF	TGTGCCAGCTCACCACGGGGGGTCTCGCAGTTTGAAAAACTGTTTTTT
TRBD1	TRBV5-4	-	TRBJ1-1	CASSPGTGFRVSTEAFF	TGTGCCAGCAGCCCCGGGACAGGTTTTCGGGTGAGCACTGAAGCTTTCTTT
TRBD1	TRBV12-3/TRBV12-4	medium-sized	TRBJ1-3	CASRQGASGNTIYF	TGTGCCAGCAGACAGGGGGCGTCTGGAAACACCATATATTTT
-	TRBV6-5	-	TRBJ2-5	CAISALLSGRWKETQYF	TGTGCCATCAGTGCCCTATTGTCAGGCAGATGGAAAGAGACCCAGTACTTC
-	TRBV18	-	TRBJ2-6	CASSPPGSSGANVLTF	TGTGCCAGCTCACCACCGGGAAGCTCTGGGGCCAACGTCCTGACTTTC
TRBD1	TRBV29-1	-	TRBJ1-4	CSVEGQGATNEKLFF	TGCAGCGTTGAGGGACAGGGGGCCACTAATGAAAAACTGTTTTTT
-	TRBV5-1	few	TRBJ2-1	CASSLEPGFSYNEQFF	TGCGCCAGCAGCCTAGAACCGGGGTTCTCCTACAATGAGCAGTTCTTC
TRBD1	TRBV18	-	TRBJ1-2	CASSRQGRPNYGYTF	TGTGCCAGCTCCCGACAGGGGCGGCCTAACTATGGCTACACCTTC
-	TRBV20-1	-	TRBJ2-7	CSAGKYGTSLREQYF	TGCAGTGCGGGGAAATACGGGACATCCCTTCGCGAGCAGTACTTC
TRBD1	TRBV15	-	TRBJ1-5	CATSIQGTVNQPQHF	TGTGCCACCAGCATCCAAGGGACAGTTAATCAGCCCCAGCATTTT
-	TRBV12-3/TRBV12-4	-	TRBJ2-1	CASSLRTPDEQFF	TGTGCCAGCAGTTTAAGGACTCCCGATGAGCAGTTCTTC
TRBD2	TRBV6-6	-	TRBJ2-1	CASRLWTSGHNEQFF	TGTGCCAGCAGGCTTTGGACTAGCGGACACAATGAGCAGTTCTTC
TRBD1	TRBV10-3	-	TRBJ2-7	CAISQGAGANEQYF	TGTGCCATCAGTCAGGGGGCAGGTGCCAATGAGCAGTACTTC
-	TRBV27	few	TRBJ2-7	CASRRTAAHEQYF	TGTGCCAGCAGAAGAACGGCAGCTCACGAGCAGTACTTC
-	TRBV20-1	-	TRBJ2-2	CSASPGTATTGELFF	TGCAGTGCTAGCCCCGGGACCGCAACCACCGGGGAGCTGTTTTTT
TRBD1	TRBV27	-	TRBJ2-7	CASSFSGQGFYEQYF	TGTGCCAGCAGTTTCTCGGGACAGGGGTTCTACGAGCAGTACTTC
TRBD2	TRBV19	few	TRBJ2-7	CASTSTGTTLGRQYF	TGTGCCAGTACTAGTACCGGGACTACCCTAGGGAGGCAGTACTTC
TRBD1	TRBV7-6	-	TRBJ2-5	CASSPRTGETQYF	TGTGCCAGCAGCCCAAGGACAGGGGAGACCCAGTACTTC
TRBD1	TRBV5-4	-	TRBJ1-2	CASSLFSRDSYGYTF	TGTGCCAGCAGCTTGTTTTCGCGGGACAGCTATGGCTACACCTTC
-	TRBV27	few	TRBJ2-5	CASPPGRGETQYF	TGTGCCAGCCCCCCCGGCAGGGGCGAGACCCAGTACTTC
-	TRBV18	-	TRBJ2-7	CASSPPSASTYEQYF	TGTGCCAGCTCACCACCCTCCGCTAGCACTTACGAGCAGTACTTC
TRBD1	TRBV27	few	TRBJ2-3	CASSSHRGSTDTQYF	TGTGCCAGCAGTTCACACAGGGGAAGCACAGATACGCAGTATTTT
TRBD1	TRBV19	-	TRBJ2-7	CASSRGTATYEQYF	TGTGCCAGTAGTCGTGGGACAGCGACATACGAGCAGTACTTC
-	TRBV7-6	few	TRBJ2-7	CASSPEQDYEQYF	TGTGCCAGCAGCCCAGAACAGGACTACGAGCAGTACTTC
-	TRBV20-1	-	TRBJ2-4	CSQMGEAKNIQYF	TGCAGCCAAATGGGGGAGGCCAAAAACATTCAGTACTTC
TRBD1	TRBV13	few	TRBJ1-1	CASSLAGDRGQNTEAFF	TGTGCCAGCAGCTTAGCGGGGGACAGGGGGCAAAACACTGAAGCTTTCTTT
-	TRBV6-2/TRBV6-3	few	TRBJ2-5	CASSPYLETQYF	TGTGCCAGCAGCCCTTACCTGGAGACCCAGTACTTC
TRBD2	TRBV20-1	-	TRBJ2-7	CSARSYLHRGGFYEQYF	TGCAGTGCTCGATCCTATCTTCACCGGGGGGGCTTCTACGAGCAGTACTTC
-	TRBV19	-	TRBJ2-3	CASSGTADTQYF	TGTGCCAGCAGTGGGACGGCAGATACGCAGTATTTT
TRBD2	TRBV6-1	-	TRBJ2-1	CASGLAGAANEQFF	TGTGCCAGCGGACTAGCGGGAGCGGCCAATGAGCAGTTCTTC
-	TRBV11-3	medium-sized	TRBJ1-6	CASSLGDGGYPLHF	TGTGCCAGCAGCTTGGGTGACGGCGGGTACCCCCTCCACTTT
-	TRBV15	-	TRBJ2-3	CATSSSRDTQYF	TGTGCCACCAGCAGTTCCAGAGATACGCAGTATTTT
-	TRBV6-6	-	TRBJ1-6	CATKGLLNSPLHF	TGTGCCACCAAGGGACTGTTAAATTCACCCCTCCACTTT
-	TRBV27	-	TRBJ2-7	CASSLKAKATYEQYF	TGTGCCAGCAGTTTGAAGGCCAAAGCAACCTACGAGCAGTACTTC